Described below is a single T cell receptor (beta chain) sequence and its context. PCR was performed a second time for about 6 to 12 cycles using a sample-barcoded 5' primer and a J-beta primer mix. Using its own MiXCR run on the 5' RACE reads, TCRdb lists one record per CDR3 protein. Among about 580,000 distinct CDR3 sequences listed, 40% to 50% were seen once. These data belong to a study of blood T cells in healthy people across ages. CDR1 DFQATT and CDR2 SNEGSKA come from the germline V gene (reference sequence). The V gene end was trimmed by 1 base and the J gene end by 6 bases; junction bases not matched to a gene: 11. CDR3 length: 16 residues.

The origin of this receptor is an elderly man in good health. The sample comprised blood. This chain joins TRBV20-1 and TRBJ1-4, with TRBD1 matching over 7 bases. The CDR3 protein is CSARGLRQGTDEKLFF. CDR3 DNA: TGCAGTGCTAGAGGGCTGAGACAGGGAACGGATGAAAAACTGTTTTTT.